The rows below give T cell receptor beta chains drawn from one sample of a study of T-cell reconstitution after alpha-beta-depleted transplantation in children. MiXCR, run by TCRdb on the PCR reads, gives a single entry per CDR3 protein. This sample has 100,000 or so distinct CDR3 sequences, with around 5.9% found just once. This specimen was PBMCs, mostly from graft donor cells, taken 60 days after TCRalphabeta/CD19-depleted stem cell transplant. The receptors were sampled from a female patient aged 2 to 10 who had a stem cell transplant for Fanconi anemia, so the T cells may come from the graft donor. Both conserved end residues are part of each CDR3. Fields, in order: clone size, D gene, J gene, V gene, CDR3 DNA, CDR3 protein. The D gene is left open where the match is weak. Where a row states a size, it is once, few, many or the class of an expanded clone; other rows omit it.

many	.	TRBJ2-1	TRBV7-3	TGTGCCAGCAGCTTACCCGGACTCAGAGGTGACAATGAGCAGTTCTTC	CASSLPGLRGDNEQFF
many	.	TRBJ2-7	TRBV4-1	TGCGCCAGCAGCCAAGGTAAAGGGGCCTACGAGCAGTACTTC	CASSQGKGAYEQYF
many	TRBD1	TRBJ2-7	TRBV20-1	TGCAGTGCTAGAGACTGGAGTGGGCAGGGGGTCCACGAGCAGTACTTC	CSARDWSGQGVHEQYF
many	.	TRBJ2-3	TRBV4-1	TGCGCCAGCAGCCCCGGGATAGATACGCAGTATTTT	CASSPGIDTQYF
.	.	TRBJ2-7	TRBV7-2	TGTGCCAGCAGCTTAAGGGGCCCAAGCTCCTACGAGCAGTACTTC	CASSLRGPSSYEQYF
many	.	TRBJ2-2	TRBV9	TGTGCCAGCAGCGTCGAAGTCGGGGAGCTGTTTTTT	CASSVEVGELFF
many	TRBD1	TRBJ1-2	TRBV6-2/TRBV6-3	TGTGCCACCTACCAGGGGGATGGCTACACCTTC	CATYQGDGYTF
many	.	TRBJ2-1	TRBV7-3	TGTGCCAGCAGCTTAATAGGGTTGAGGGACAATGAGCAGTTCTTC	CASSLIGLRDNEQFF
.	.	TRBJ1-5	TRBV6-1	TGTGCCAGCAGTGAATTCGGAGGGCCAGATCAGCCCCAGCATTTT	CASSEFGGPDQPQHF
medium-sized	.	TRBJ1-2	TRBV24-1	TGTGCCACCAGTGGTAGGGGTGGCTACACCTTC	CATSGRGGYTF
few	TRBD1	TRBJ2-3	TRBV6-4	TGTGCCAGCAGCGCGGACAGGCTAAGCACAGATACGCAGTATTTT	CASSADRLSTDTQYF
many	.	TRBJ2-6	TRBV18	TGTGCCAGCTCACCAGTTTACTCTGGGGCCAACGTCCTGACTTTC	CASSPVYSGANVLTF
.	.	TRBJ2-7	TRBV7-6	TGTGCCAGCAGCTTAGTGGGGGGGGGCCCTTACGAGCAGTACTTC	CASSLVGGGPYEQYF
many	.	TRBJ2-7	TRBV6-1	TGTGCCAGCAGTGAAGGGGATTCCAACGAGCAGTACTTC	CASSEGDSNEQYF
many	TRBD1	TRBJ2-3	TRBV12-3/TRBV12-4	TGTGCCAGCACCTTGACAGGGGGCGGAGATACGCAGTATTTT	CASTLTGGGDTQYF
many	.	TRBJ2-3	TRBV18	TGTGCCAGCTCACCGAACCGCGTGGTAGATACGCAGTATTTT	CASSPNRVVDTQYF
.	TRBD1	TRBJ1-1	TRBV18	TGTGCCAGCTCACCACCGGTACGGACAGGGACGAACACTGAAGCTTTCTTT	CASSPPVRTGTNTEAFF
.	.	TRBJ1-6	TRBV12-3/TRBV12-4	TGTGCCAGCAGTTTACCAGGGGAAGGATATTCACCCCTCCACTTT	CASSLPGEGYSPLHF
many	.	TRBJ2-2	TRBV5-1	TGCGCCAGCAGCTTGGGTCTTATGGCCGGGGAGCTGTTTTTT	CASSLGLMAGELFF
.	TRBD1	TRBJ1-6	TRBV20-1	TGCAGTGCACGGGACAGGCCGAGCTCCTATAATTCACCCCTCCACTTT	CSARDRPSSYNSPLHF
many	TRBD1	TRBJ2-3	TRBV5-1	TGCGCCAGCAGCTCGGGACAGGGAAACACAGATACGCAGTATTTT	CASSSGQGNTDTQYF
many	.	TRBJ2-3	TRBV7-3	TGTGCCAGCTCTGATGGGGCTAGCAGAGATACGCAGTATTTT	CASSDGASRDTQYF
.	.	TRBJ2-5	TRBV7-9	TGTGCCAGCAGCTTTATCTCAACTGGGGAGACCCAGTACTTC	CASSFISTGETQYF
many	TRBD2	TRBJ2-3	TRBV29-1	TGCAGCGTTGAGCGGGGGGCCCCGCAGTATTTT	CSVERGAPQYF
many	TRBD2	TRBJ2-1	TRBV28	TGTGCCAGCAGTTTGACGGGAGGGCCGGGCTTTGAGCAGTTCTTC	CASSLTGGPGFEQFF
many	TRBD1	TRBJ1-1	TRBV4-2	TGTGCCAGCAGCCAAGAAGGGACAGGGTTGAACACTGAAGCTTTCTTT	CASSQEGTGLNTEAFF
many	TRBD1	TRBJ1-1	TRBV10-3	TGTGCCATCAGACAGGGGCTGAACACTGAAGCTTTCTTT	CAIRQGLNTEAFF
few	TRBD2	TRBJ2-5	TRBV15	TGTGCCACCAGCAGAGACGGACTAGCGGGGGGGGAGACCCAGTACTTC	CATSRDGLAGGETQYF
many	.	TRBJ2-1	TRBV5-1	TGCGCCAGCAGCTTGCGGGCGAAGGGTGAGCAGTTCTTC	CASSLRAKGEQFF
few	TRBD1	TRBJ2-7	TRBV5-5	TGTGCCAGCAGCTTGGACCACAGGGGTTACGAGCAGTACTTC	CASSLDHRGYEQYF